This TCR beta chain was recovered during a study of shared clonotypes between healthy human individuals. Study as a whole: Donors had three CD4 naive, three CD4 memory, two CD8 naive and one CD8 memory plate apiece.

Several immunoSEQ plates held equal portions of the genomic DNA taken from each subset. In the original processing: With immunoSEQ giving junction-only sequences and no quality scores, filtering differed. Clones were read by immunoSEQ multiplex PCR, and TCRdb kept only the in-frame ones, dropping some. The V and J calls and clone size come from that table; D and trimming were worked out from the DNA. Among about a million clones, less than 85% were seen once, and the ten largest hold about 1.5%. Each sample came from a Caucasian adult donor living in Nashville, Tennessee. Trimming shortened V by 6 bases and J by 2 bases, and 8 bases separated the two germline ends. The germline V gene encodes CDR1 SNHLY and CDR2 FYNNEI. The CDR3 sequence is 13 residues long.

The sequence came from a man younger than 35 in good health. This chain links TRBV2 with TRBJ1-3, with D possibly matching TRBD1 (5 bases). Sequenced sample: memory CD4+ T cells sorted from blood. Subset here: CD45RA-negative fraction. CDR3 loop: CASRGPPGNTIYF. CDR3 sequence (DNA): TGTGCCAGCAGGGGACCGCCTGGAAACACCATATATTTT.